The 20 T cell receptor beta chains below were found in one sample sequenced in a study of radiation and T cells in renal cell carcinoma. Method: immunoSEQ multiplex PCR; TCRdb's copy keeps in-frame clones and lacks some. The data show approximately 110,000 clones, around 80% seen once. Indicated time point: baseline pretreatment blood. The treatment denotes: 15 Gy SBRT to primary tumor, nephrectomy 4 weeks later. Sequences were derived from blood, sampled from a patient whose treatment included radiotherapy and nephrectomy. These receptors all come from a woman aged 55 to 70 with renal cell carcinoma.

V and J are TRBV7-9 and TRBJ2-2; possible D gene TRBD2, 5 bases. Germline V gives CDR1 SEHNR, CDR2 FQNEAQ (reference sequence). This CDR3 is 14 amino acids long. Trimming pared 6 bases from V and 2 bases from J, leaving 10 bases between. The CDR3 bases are TGTGCCAGCAGACGGACTCTAAACACCGGGGAGCTGTTTTTT. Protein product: CASRRTLNTGELFF.

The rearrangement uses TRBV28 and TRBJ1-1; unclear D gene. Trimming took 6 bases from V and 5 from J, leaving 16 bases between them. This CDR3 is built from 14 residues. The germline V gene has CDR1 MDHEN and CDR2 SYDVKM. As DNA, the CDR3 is TGTGCCAGCAGGACGCCCATGGGAGGGACTGAAGCTTTCTTT. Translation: CASRTPMGGTEAFF.

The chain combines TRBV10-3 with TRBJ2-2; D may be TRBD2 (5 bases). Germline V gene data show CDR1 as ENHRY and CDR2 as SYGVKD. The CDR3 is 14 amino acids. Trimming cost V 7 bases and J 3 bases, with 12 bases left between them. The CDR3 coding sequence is TGTGCCATCACCGCGGGTAGTGACACCGGGGAGCTGTTTTTT. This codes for CAITAGSDTGELFF.

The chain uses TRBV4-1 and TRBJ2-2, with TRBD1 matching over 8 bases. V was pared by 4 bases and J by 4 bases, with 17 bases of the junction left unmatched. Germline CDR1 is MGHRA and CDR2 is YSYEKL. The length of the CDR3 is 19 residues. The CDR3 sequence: CASSPGAGFWTGSTGELFF. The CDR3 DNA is TGCGCCAGCAGCCCTGGGGCGGGGTTTTGGACAGGGAGCACCGGGGAGCTGTTTTTT.

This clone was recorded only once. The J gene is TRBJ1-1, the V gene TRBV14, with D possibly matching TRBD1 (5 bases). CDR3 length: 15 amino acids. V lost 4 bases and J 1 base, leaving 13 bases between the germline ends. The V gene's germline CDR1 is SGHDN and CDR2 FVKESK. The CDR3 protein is CASSPLQGRNTEAFF. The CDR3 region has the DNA TGTGCCAGCAGCCCCCTGCAGGGAAGGAACACTGAAGCTTTCTTT.

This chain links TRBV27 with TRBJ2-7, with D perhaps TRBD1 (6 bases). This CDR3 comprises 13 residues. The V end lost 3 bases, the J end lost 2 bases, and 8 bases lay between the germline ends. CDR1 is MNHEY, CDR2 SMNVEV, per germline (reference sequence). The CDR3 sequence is CASSFQGPYEQYF. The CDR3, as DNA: TGTGCCAGCAGTTTTCAGGGGCCCTACGAGCAGTACTTC.

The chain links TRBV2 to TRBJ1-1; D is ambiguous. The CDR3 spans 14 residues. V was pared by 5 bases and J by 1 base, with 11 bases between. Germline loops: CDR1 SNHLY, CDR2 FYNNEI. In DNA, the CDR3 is TGTGCCAGCAGTAAAAGCCAGAGGAACACTGAAGCTTTCTTT. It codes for CASSKSQRNTEAFF.

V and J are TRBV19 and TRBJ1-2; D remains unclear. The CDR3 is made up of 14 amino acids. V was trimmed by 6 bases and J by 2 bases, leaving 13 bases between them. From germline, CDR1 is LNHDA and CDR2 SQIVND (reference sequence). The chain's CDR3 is CASRRIEGNYGYTF. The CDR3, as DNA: TGTGCCAGTAGAAGGATCGAGGGAAACTATGGCTACACCTTC.

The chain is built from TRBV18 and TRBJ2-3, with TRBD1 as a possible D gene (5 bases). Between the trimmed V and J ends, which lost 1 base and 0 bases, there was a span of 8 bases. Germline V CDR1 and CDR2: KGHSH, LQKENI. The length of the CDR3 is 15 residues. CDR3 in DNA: TGTGCCAGCTCACCACGGGGCATTAGCACAGATACGCAGTATTTT. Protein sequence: CASSPRGISTDTQYF.

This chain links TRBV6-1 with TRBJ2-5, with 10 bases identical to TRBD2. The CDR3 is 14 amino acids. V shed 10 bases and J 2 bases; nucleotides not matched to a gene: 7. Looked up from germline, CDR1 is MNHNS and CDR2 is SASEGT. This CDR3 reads CATKKLAGQETQYF. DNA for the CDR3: TGTGCCACCAAAAAACTAGCGGGGCAAGAGACCCAGTACTTC.

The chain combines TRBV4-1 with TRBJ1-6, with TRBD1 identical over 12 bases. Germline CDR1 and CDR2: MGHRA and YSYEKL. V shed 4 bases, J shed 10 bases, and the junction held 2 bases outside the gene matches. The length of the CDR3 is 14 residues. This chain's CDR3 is CASSRDRGQSPLHF. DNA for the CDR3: TGCGCCAGCAGCCGGGACAGGGGGCAATCACCCCTCCACTTT.

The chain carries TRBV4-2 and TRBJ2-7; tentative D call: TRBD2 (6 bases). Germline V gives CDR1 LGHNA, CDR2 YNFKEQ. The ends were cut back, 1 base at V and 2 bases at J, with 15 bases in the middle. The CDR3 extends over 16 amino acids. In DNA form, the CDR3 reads TGTGCCAGCAGCCAAGCTCAATCGGGAGCAACCTACGAGCAGTACTTC. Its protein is CASSQAQSGATYEQYF.

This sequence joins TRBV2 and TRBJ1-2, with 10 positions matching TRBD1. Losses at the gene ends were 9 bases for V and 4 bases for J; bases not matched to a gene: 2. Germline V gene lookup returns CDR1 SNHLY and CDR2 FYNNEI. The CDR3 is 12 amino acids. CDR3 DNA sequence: TGTGCCAGTGGACAGGGGGGCTATGGCTACACCTTC. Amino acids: CASGQGGYGYTF.

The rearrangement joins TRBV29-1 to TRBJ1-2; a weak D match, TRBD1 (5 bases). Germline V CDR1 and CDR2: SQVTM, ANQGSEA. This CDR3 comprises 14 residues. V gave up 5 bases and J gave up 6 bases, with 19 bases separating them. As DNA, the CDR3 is TGCAGCGTTATTCGGGGGGTTGTAGGGGATGGCTACACCTTC. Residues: CSVIRGVVGDGYTF.

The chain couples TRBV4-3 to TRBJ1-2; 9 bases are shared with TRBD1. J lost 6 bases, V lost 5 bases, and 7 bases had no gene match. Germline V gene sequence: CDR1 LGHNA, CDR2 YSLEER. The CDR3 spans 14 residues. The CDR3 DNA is TGCGCCAGCAGCGTACGGACAGGGGAAAATGGCTACACCTTC. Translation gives CASSVRTGENGYTF.

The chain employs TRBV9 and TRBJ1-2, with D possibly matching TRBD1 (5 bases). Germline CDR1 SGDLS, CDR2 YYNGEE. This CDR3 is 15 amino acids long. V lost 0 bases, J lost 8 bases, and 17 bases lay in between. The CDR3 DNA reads TGTGCCAGCAGCGTAGGTGGAGGGGTGGTTGGAGGCTACACCTTC. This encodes CASSVGGGVVGGYTF. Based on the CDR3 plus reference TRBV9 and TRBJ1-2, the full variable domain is DSGVTQTPKHLITATGQRVTLRCSPRSGDLSVYWYQQSLDQGLQFLIQYYNGEERAKGNILERFSAQQFPDLHSELNLSSLELGDSALYFCASSVGGGVVGGYTFGSGTRLTVV.

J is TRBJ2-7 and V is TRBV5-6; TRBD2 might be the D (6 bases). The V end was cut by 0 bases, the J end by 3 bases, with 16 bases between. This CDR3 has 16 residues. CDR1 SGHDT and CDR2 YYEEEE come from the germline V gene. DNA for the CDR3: TGTGCCAGCAGCTTGGAGGAGGCTAGCGTGCACTACGAGCAGTACTTC. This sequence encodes CASSLEEASVHYEQYF.

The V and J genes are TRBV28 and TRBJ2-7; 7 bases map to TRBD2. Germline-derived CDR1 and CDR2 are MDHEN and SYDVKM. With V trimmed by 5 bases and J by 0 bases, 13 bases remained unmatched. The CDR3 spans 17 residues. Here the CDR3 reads CASSPADSGLASYEQYF. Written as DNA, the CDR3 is TGTGCCAGCAGTCCCGCGGATAGCGGGCTAGCCTCCTACGAGCAGTACTTC.

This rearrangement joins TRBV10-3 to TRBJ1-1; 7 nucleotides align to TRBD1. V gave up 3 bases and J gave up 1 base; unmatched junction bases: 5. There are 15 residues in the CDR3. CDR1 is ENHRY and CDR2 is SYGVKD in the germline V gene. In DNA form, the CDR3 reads TGTGCCATCAGTGACCCGGGACAGAGGAACACTGAAGCTTTCTTT. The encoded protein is CAISDPGQRNTEAFF.

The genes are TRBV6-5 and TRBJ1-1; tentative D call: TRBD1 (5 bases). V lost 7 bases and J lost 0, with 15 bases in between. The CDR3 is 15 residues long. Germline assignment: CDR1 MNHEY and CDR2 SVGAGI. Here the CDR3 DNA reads TGTGCCAGCACCACACTCCAGGGTATGAACACTGAAGCTTTCTTT. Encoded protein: CASTTLQGMNTEAFF.